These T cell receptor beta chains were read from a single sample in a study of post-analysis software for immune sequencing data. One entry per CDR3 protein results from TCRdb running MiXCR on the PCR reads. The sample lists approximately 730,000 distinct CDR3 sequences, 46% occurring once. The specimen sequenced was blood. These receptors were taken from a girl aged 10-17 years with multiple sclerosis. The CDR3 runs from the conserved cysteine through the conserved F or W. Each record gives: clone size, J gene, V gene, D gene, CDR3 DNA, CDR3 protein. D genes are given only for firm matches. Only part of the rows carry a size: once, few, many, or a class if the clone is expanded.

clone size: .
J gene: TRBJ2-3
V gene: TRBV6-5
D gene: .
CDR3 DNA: TGTGCCAGCAGTTACTTACAGATAGTGAAAGGGCCGGCAGATACGCAGTATTTT
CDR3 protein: CASSYLQIVKGPADTQYF

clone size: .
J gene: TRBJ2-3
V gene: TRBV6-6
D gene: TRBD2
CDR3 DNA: TGTGCCAGCAACAGACTAGCGGGAAGACGCACAGATACGCAGTATTTT
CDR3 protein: CASNRLAGRRTDTQYF

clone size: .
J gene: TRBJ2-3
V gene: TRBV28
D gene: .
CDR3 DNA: TGTGCCAGCAGACTAGACGGCACAGATACGCAGTATTTT
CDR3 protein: CASRLDGTDTQYF

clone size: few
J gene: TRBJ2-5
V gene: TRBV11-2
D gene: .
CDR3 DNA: TGTGCCAGCAGCTTAGGGCGGGTTGTCGGACCCGACCAAGAGACCCAGTACTTC
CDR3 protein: CASSLGRVVGPDQETQYF

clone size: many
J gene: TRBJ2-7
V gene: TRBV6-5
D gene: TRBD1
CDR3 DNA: TGTGCCAGCAGTTACGGGCAGGGGGCCTACGAGCAGTACTTC
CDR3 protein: CASSYGQGAYEQYF

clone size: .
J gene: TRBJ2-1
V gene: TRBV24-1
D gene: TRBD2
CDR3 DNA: TGTGCCACGGCGGGAGAATGGTACAATGAGCAGTTCTTC
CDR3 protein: CATAGEWYNEQFF

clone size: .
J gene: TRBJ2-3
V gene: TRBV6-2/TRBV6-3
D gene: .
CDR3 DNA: TGTGCCAGCAGTTACCCCCCCACGGGACTGGCAGATACGCAGTATTTT
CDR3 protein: CASSYPPTGLADTQYF

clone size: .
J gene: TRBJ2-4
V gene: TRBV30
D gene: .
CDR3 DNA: TGTGCCTGGAGTGTAGGTAGCAGCAAAAACATTCAGTACTTC
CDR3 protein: CAWSVGSSKNIQYF

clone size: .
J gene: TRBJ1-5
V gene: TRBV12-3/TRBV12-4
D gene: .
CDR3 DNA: TGTGCCAGCAGTTTAGACGCAGAGGCTGGCAATCAGCCCCAGCATTTT
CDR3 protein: CASSLDAEAGNQPQHF

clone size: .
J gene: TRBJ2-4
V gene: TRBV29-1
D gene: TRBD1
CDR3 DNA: TGCAGCGTTGTCGGCAGGGGGCTAGCCAAAAACATTCAGTACTTC
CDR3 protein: CSVVGRGLAKNIQYF

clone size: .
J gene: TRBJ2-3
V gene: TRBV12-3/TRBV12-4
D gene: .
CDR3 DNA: TGTGCCAGCAGTTTAGAAGGCCCAGATAAGCAGTATTTT
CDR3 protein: CASSLEGPDKQYF

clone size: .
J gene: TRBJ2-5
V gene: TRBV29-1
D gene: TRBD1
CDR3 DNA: TGCAGCGTTGAAGGGGCCAGGGGGAAGGAGACCCAGTACTTC
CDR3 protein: CSVEGARGKETQYF

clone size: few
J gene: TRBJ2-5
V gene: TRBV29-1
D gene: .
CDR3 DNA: TGCAGCGTTGATCAATCAGGGAGGGAGACCCAGTACTTC
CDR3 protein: CSVDQSGRETQYF

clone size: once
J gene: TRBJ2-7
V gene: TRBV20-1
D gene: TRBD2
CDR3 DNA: TGCAGTGCCAAGGGACTAGCGGGAGTGGCCTCCTACGAGCAGTACTTC
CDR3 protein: CSAKGLAGVASYEQYF

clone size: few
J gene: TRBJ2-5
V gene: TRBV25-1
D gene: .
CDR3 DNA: TGTGCCAGCAGTGACCTCAGGGGTCTCCAAGAGACCCAGTACTTC
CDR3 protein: CASSDLRGLQETQYF

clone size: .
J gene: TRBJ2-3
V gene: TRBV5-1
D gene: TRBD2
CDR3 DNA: TGCGCCAGCAGCTTGGAGGGCGGGAGCCCAGATACGCAGTATTTT
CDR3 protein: CASSLEGGSPDTQYF

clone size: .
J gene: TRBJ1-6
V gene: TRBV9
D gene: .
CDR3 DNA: TGTGCCAGCAGCCTCGGGAGGGGCTCACCCCTCCACTTT
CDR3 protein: CASSLGRGSPLHF

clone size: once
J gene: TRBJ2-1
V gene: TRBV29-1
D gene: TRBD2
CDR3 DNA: TGCAGCGTTGAACCTCTATTGGCGGGAGATCGTGAGCAGTTCTTC
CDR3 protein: CSVEPLLAGDREQFF

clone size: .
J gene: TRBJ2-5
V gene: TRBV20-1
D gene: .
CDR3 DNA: TGCAGTGCCGACCACAGGGTTGAAGAGACCCAGTACTTC
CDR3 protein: CSADHRVEETQYF

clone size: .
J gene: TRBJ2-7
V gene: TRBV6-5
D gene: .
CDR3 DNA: TGTGCCAGCAGTTACTCGATGGCCGCGAAGCAGTACTTC
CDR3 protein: CASSYSMAAKQYF

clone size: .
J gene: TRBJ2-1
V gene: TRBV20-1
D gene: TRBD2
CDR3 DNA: TGCAGTGCTAGAGATTTGGCTAGCGGGAGCGGTGAGCAGTTCTTC
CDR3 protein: CSARDLASGSGEQFF

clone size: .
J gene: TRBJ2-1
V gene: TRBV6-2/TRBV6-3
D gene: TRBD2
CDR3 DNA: TGTGCCAGCAGTACCCGCGAGGTAGCGGGAGTTGAGCAGTTCTTC
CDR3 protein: CASSTREVAGVEQFF

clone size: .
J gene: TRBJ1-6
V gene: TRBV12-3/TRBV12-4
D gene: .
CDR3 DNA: TGTGCCAGCAGTCCCCAGCGGGGTCGTAATTCACCCCTCCACTTT
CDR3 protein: CASSPQRGRNSPLHF

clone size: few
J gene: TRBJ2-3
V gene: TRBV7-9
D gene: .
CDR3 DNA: TGTGCCAGCAACAACAGGGATCCTCTCCATACGCAGTATTTT
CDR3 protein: CASNNRDPLHTQYF

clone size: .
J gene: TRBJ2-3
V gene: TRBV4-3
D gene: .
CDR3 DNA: TGCGCCAGCAGCCCTCGGGTGGCAGATACGCAGTATTTT
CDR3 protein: CASSPRVADTQYF

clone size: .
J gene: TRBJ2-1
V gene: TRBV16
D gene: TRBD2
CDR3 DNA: TGTGCCAGCAACCAGGGCGGGAGACACTACAATGAGCAGTTCTTC
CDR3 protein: CASNQGGRHYNEQFF

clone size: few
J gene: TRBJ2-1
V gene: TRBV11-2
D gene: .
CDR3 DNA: TGTGCCAGCAGCGACCTTAGGGGGAGATTGGGGCAGTTCTTC
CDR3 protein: CASSDLRGRLGQFF

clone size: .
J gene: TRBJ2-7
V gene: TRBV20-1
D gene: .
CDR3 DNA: TGCAGTGCTAGAGCAGGGGCTCAGGAGCAGTACTTC
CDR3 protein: CSARAGAQEQYF

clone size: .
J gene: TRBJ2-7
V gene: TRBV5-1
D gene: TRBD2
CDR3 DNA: TGCGCCAGCAGCCGCGCCAAAGGGACTAGGGGATCCTACGAGCAGTACTTC
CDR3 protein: CASSRAKGTRGSYEQYF

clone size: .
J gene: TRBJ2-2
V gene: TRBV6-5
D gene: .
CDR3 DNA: TGTGCCACCGATCGAACGGGCATAACCGGGGAGCTGTTTTTT
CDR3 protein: CATDRTGITGELFF

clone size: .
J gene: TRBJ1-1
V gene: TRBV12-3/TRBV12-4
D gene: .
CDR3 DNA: TGTGCCAGCAGTCCCACAGGGACAAGAGGGGAAGCTTTCTTT
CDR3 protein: CASSPTGTRGEAFF

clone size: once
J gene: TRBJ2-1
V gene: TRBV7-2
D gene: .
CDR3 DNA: TGTGCCAGCAGCTTAGTCAGGGGGGTCTCGGGGTCCTACAATGAGCAGTTCTTC
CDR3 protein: CASSLVRGVSGSYNEQFF

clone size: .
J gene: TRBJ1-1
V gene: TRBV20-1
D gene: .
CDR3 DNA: TGCAGTGCTAGAGTGGTGGCCGGGGAGCTGAACACTGAAGCTTTCTTT
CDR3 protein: CSARVVAGELNTEAFF

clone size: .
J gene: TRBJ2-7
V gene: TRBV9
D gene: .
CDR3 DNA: TGTGCCAGCAGCACCCCACCCCACGAGCAGTACTTC
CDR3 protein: CASSTPPHEQYF

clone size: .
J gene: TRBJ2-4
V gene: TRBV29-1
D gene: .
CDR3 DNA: TGCAGCGTTGAAACAGACCTCGGGGAGCAGTACTTC
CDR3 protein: CSVETDLGEQYF

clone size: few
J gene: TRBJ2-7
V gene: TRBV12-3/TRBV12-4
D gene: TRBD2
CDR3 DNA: TGTGCCAGCAGCTCGGGACTAGCGGCCTACTACGAGCAGTACTTC
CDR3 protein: CASSSGLAAYYEQYF

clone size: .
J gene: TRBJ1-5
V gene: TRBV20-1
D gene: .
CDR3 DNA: TGCAGTGCTAGCCAGGGGAGAAATCAGCCCCAGCATTTT
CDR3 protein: CSASQGRNQPQHF

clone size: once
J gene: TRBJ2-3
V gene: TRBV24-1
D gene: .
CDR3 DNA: TGTGCCACCAGTGATCCTGGACAGAATCTGCTCACAGATACGCAGTATTTT
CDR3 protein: CATSDPGQNLLTDTQYF

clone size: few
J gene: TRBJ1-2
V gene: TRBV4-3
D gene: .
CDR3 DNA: TGCGCCAGCAGCCAAGATAGTTACGGCTATGGCTACACCTTC
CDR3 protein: CASSQDSYGYGYTF

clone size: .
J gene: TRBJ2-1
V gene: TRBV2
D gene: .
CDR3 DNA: TGTGCCAGCAGTGAAGGTGAAACTCTCTACAACGATGAGCAGTTCTTC
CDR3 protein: CASSEGETLYNDEQFF

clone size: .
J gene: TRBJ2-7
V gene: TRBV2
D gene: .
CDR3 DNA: TGTGCCAGCAGTGAAGCGCTTCCGGGGGTCGAGCAGTACTTC
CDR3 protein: CASSEALPGVEQYF

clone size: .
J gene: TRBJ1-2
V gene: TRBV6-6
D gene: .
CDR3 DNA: TGTGCCAGCAGTTACGTGGAGGGACCGGACTATGACTACACCTTC
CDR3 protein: CASSYVEGPDYDYTF